The 10 T cell receptor beta chains below were found in one sample sequenced in a study of blood T cell repertoires in COVID-19 (dated by TCRdb to between 2020 and 2021). Library preparation used the immunoSEQ multiplex PCR assay. This immuneACCESS table, as held by TCRdb, lists in-frame sequences with V and J called but not all clones. Of the missing ones, under half trace to an unresolved V gene in checked studies; the others have no known cause. Counted in this sample were about 130,000 clones; almost 80% of them appeared once. The ten largest clones represent approximately 11% of the sample. The sequenced material came from peripheral blood. All receptors come from a man between 60 and 75 years old who had recovered from COVID-19.

The sample holds many counts of this clone. The chain employs TRBV6-5 and TRBJ1-1, with 7 bases fitting TRBD1. The CDR3 loop spans 15 amino acids. In germline, CDR1 is MNHEY, CDR2 SVGAGI. Unmatched junction bases numbered 5, after V lost 4 bases and J lost 0 bases. For the CDR3, the DNA is TGTGCCAGCAGTTCACAACAGGGGTTGAACACTGAAGCTTTCTTT. Translating it yields CASSSQQGLNTEAFF.

About this clone: Sequence at one end of the junction differs from germline and may be a read error. The chain has TRBV7-2 and TRBJ1-6; D not certain. The CDR3 extends over 19 amino acids. Germline values: CDR1 SGHTA, CDR2 FQGNSA. Here the CDR3 reads CASSIAETDTYSYNSPLHF. For the CDR3, the DNA is TGTGCCAGCAGCATAGCGGAGACGGATACCTACTCCTATAATTCACCCCTCCACTTT.

The chain uses TRBV10-1 and TRBJ2-5; 11 nucleotides line up with TRBD2. Germline V CDR1 and CDR2: WNHNN, SYGVQD (reference sequence). The CDR3 sequence is 17 residues long. With V trimmed by 5 bases and J by 4 bases, 12 bases remained unmatched. In nucleotides, the CDR3 is TGCGCCAGCAGTCCCTCTAGCGGGAGGCCCGGTGGAGAGACCCAGTACTTC. Protein: CASSPSSGRPGGETQYF.

V and J are TRBV30 and TRBJ2-2; 7 nucleotides align to TRBD2. The CDR3 has 14 residues. Germline CDR1 is GTSNPN and CDR2 is SVGIG (reference sequence). The junction had 8 bases not matched to a gene; V was cut back by 4 bases and J by 6 bases. The CDR3 sequence is CAWKETSSPGELFF. The CDR3 nucleotides are TGTGCCTGGAAGGAGACTAGCTCACCCGGGGAGCTGTTTTTT.

This clone appeared a single time. This chain joins TRBV18 and TRBJ2-2, with D maybe TRBD2 (5 bases). Germline V gene lookup returns CDR1 KGHSH and CDR2 LQKENI. The CDR3 sequence is 15 residues long. Trimming left V 2 bases short and J 6 bases short, with 13 bases between. DNA of the CDR3: TGTGCCAGCTCACCAAGCGGATTGGGGTCCGGGGAGCTGTTTTTT. This sequence encodes CASSPSGLGSGELFF.

The genes are TRBV7-2 and TRBJ2-5, with TRBD1 matching 7 bases. J lost 5 bases, V lost 1 base, and 7 bases had no gene match. CDR1 and CDR2 from the germline V gene are SGHTA and FQGNSA. The CDR3 sequence is 15 residues long. The CDR3 DNA is TGTGCCAGCAGCTTAGAAGGCAGGGGGACCGAGACCCAGTACTTC. Protein product: CASSLEGRGTETQYF.

The sample holds one count of this clone. V and J are TRBV7-9 and TRBJ1-2; 7 nucleotides agree with TRBD1. V was clipped by 5 bases and J by 7 bases; unmatched bases: 4. The CDR3 has 12 residues. Germline assignment: CDR1 SEHNR and CDR2 FQNEAQ (reference sequence). The CDR3 nucleotides read TGTGCCAGCAGCCAGACAGGGTTTGGCTACACCTTC. Amino acids: CASSQTGFGYTF.

The chain uses TRBV10-3 and TRBJ1-2; 9 bases match TRBD1. CDR1 ENHRY and CDR2 SYGVKD come from the germline V gene. The CDR3 covers 16 residues. The J segment lost 2 bases and the V segment lost 7 bases, leaving 11 bases of the junction unmatched. The CDR3: CAINDPRTGENYGYTF. Here the CDR3 DNA reads TGTGCCATCAACGACCCACGGACAGGGGAGAACTATGGCTACACCTTC.

V usage is TRBV5-1 and J usage is TRBJ2-1; 7 bases line up with TRBD1. Germline V gene data show CDR1 as SGHRS and CDR2 as YFSETQ. J gave up 7 bases and V 0 bases, and 4 bases lay outside the gene matches. This CDR3 is 14 amino acids long. This chain's CDR3 is CASSLATGENEQFF. The DNA for the CDR3 is TGCGCCAGCAGCTTGGCAACAGGGGAGAATGAGCAGTTCTTC.

About this clone itself: The identical CDR3 is also encoded by other nucleotide sequences in the sample. The gene calls are TRBV9 and TRBJ2-5, with D possibly TRBD2 on 6 matching bases. This CDR3 spans 13 amino acids. V was pared by 2 bases and J by 2 bases, with 7 bases between. The V gene's germline CDR1 is SGDLS and CDR2 YYNGEE. The CDR3 region is CASSVAGQETQYF. The CDR3 region has the DNA TGTGCCAGCAGCGTTGCGGGACAAGAGACCCAGTACTTC.